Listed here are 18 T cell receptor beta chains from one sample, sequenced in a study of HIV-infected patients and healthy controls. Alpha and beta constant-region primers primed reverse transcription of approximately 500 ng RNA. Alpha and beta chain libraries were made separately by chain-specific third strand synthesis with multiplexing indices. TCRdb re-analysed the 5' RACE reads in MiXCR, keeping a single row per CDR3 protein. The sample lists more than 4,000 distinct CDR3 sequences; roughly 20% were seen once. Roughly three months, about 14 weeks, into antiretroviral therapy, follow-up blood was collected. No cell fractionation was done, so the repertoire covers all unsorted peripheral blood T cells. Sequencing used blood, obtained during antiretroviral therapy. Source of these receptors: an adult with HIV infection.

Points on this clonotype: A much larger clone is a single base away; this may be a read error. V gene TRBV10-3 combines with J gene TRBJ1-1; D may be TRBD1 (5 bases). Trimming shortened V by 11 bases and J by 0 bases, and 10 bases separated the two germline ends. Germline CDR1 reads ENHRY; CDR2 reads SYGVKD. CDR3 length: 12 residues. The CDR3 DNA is TGTGCCGCCCAGACAGTGAACACTGAAGCTTTCTTT. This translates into CAAQTVNTEAFF.

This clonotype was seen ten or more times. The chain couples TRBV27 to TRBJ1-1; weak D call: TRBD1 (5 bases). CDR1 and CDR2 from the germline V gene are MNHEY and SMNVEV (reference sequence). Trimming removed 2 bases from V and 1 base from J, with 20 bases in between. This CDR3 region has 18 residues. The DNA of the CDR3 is TGTGCCAGCAGTTTAGGGGGGGTAGCGGCTCCTTCGAACACTGAAGCTTTCTTT. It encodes CASSLGGVAAPSNTEAFF.

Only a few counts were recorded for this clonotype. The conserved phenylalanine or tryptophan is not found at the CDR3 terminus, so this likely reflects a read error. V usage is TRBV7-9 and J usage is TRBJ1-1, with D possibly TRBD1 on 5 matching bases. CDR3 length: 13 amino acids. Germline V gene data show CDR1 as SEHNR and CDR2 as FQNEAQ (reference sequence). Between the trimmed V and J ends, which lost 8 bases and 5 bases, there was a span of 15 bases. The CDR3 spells CASCRTGRTEAFS. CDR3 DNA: TGTGCCAGCTGCCGAACAGGAAGGACTGAAGCTTTCTCT.

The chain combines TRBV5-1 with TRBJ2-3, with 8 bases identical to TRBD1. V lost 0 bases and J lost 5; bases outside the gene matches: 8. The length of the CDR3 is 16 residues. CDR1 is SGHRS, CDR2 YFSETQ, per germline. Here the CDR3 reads CASSLEAGGAGDTQYF. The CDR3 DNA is TGCGCCAGCAGCTTGGAGGCAGGGGGCGCGGGAGATACGCAGTATTTT.

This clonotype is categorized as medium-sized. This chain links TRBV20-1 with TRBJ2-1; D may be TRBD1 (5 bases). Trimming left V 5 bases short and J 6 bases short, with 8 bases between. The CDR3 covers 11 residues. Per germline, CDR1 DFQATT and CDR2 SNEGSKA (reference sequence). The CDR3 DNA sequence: TGCAGTGCTCAGGGTCCCAATGAGCAGTTCTTC. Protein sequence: CSAQGPNEQFF.

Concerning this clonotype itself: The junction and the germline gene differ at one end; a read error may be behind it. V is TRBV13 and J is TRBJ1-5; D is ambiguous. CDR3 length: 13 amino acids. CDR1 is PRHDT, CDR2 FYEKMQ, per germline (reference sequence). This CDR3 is CASSRGPTQPKHF. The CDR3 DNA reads TGTGCCAGCAGCCGCGGTCCGACTCAGCCCAAGCATTTT.

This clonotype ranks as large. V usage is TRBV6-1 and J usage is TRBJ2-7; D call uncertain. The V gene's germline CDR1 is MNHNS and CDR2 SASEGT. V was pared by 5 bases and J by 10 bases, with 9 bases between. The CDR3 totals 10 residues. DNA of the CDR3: TGTGCCAGCAGTTCCCCGGATCAGTACTTC. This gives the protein CASSSPDQYF.

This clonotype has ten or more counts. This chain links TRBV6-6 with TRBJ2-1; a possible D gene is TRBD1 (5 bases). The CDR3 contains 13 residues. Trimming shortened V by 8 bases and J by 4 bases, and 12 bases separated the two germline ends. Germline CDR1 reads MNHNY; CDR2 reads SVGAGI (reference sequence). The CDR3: CASQDTMYNEQFF. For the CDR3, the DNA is TGTGCCAGCCAGGACACGATGTACAATGAGCAGTTCTTC.

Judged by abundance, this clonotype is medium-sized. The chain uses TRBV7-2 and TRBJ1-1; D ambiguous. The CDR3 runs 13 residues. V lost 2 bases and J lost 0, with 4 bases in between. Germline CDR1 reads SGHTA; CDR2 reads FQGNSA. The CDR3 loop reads CASSLNVNTEAFF. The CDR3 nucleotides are TGTGCCAGCAGCTTAAATGTGAACACTGAAGCTTTCTTT.

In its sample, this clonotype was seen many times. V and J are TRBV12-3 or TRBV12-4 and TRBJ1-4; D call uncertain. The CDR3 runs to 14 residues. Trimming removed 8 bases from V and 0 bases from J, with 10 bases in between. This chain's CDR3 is CASCPGATNEKLFF. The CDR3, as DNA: TGTGCCAGCTGCCCCGGAGCAACTAATGAAAAACTGTTTTTT.

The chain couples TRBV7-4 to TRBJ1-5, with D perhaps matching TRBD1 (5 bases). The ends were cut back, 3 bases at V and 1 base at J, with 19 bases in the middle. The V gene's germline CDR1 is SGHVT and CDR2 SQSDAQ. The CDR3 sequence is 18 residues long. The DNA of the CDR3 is TGTGCCAGCAGCTTGGGGGGACCCCAAAGACCGAGCAATCAGCCCCAGCATTTT. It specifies CASSLGGPQRPSNQPQHF.

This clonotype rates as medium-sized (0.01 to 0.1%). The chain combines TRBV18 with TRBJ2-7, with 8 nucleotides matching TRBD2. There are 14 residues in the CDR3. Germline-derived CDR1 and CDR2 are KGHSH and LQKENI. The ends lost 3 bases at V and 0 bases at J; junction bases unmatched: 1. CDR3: CASSPSGNSYEQYF. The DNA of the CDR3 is TGTGCCAGCTCACCTAGCGGGAACTCCTACGAGCAGTACTTC.

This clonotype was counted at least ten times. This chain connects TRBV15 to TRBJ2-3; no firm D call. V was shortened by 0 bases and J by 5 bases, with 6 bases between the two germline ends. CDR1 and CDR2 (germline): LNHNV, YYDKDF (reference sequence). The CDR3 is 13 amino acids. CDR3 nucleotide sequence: TGTGCCACCAGCAGAGATTTAGGAGATACGCAGTATTTT. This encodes CATSRDLGDTQYF.

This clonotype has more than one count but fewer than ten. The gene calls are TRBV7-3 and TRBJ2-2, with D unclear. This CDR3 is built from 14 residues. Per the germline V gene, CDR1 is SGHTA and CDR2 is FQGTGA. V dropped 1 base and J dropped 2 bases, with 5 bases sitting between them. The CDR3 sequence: CASSLNRNTGELFF. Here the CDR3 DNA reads TGTGCCAGCAGCTTAAACAGAAACACCGGGGAGCTGTTTTTT.

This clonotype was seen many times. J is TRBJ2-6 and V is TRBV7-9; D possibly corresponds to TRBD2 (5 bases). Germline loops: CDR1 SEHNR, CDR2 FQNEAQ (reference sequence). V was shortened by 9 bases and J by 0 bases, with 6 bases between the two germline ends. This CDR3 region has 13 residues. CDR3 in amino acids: CAREASGANVLTF. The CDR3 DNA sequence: TGTGCCAGGGAGGCCTCTGGGGCCAACGTCCTGACTTTC.

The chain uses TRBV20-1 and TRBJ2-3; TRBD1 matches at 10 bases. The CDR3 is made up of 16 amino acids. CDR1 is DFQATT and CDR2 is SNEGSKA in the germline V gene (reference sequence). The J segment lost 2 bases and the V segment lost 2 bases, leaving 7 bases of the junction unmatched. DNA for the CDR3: TGCAGTGCTAGACCTTGGACAGGGGGAAACACAGATACGCAGTATTTT. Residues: CSARPWTGGNTDTQYF.

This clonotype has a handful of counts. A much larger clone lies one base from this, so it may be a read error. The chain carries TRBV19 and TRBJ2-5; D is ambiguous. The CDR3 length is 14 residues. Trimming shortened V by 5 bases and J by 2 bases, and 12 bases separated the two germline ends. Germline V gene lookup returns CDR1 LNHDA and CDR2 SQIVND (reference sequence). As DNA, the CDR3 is TGTGCCAGTAGTCCAAGTGGGCAGCAAGAGACCCAGTACTTC. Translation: CASSPSGQQETQYF.

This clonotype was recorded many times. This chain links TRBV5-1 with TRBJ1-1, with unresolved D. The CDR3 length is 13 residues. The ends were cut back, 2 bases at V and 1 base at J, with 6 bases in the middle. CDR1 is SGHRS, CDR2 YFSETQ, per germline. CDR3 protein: CASSFEGNTEAFF. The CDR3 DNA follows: TGCGCCAGCAGCTTTGAGGGGAACACTGAAGCTTTCTTT.